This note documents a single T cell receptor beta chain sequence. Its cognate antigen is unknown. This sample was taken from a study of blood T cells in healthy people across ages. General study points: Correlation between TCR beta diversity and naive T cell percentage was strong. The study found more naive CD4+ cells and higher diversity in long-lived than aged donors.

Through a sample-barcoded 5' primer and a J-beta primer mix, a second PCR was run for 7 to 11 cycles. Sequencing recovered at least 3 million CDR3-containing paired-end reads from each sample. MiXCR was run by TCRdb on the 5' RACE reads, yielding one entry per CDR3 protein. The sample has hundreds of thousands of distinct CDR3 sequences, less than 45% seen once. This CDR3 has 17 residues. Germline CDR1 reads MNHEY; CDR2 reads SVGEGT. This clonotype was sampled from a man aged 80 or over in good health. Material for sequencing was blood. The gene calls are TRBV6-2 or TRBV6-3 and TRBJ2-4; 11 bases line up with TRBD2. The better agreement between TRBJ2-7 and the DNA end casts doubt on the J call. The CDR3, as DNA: TGTGCCAGCAGTTCGAACCTAGCGGGAGGAGGTCGGTACGAGCAGTACTTC. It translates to CASSSNLAGGGRYEQYF.